These 25 T cell receptor beta chains came from one sample sequenced in a study of cytomegalovirus exposure and HLA in healthy donors. Method: immunoSEQ multiplex PCR; TCRdb's copy keeps in-frame clones and lacks some. The data contain 200,000 to 300,000 clones, more than 85% of them seen just once; the ten biggest clones take up 9.5% to 15%. The material sequenced was PBMCs. The receptors stem from a man aged 18-30 years in good health and CMV-seropositive.

Concerning this clone itself: Its ends do not fully match the called genes, so a read error is possible. The chain couples TRBV7-6 to TRBJ1-5; 10 nucleotides agree with TRBD1. Germline V gene sequence: CDR1 SGHVS, CDR2 FNYEAQ. The CDR3 is 14 amino acids. CDR3 amino acids: CASSQTGGNQPQHF. The DNA of the CDR3 is TGTGCCAGCAGCCAGACAGGGGGCAACCAGCCCCAGCATTTT. Combining the CDR3 with reference TRBV7-6 and TRBJ1-5 gives the whole variable domain GAGVSQSPRYKVTKRGQDVALRCDPISGHVSLYWYRQALGQGPEFLTYFNYEAQQDKSGLPNDRFSAERPEGSISTLTIQRTEQRDSAMYRCASSQTGGNQPQHFGDGTRLSIL.

V gene TRBV2 combines with J gene TRBJ1-1, with 8 positions matching TRBD1. The V segment lost 6 bases and the J segment 1 base; nucleotides outside the gene matches: 4. The germline gives CDR1 SNHLY, CDR2 FYNNEI. The CDR3 loop spans 14 amino acids. The CDR3 DNA is TGTGCCAGCAGAGAGACAGGGGCGAACACTGAAGCTTTCTTT. Its protein is CASRETGANTEAFF. Full variable domain (missing parts from reference TRBV2 and TRBJ1-1): EPEVTQTPSHQVTQMGQEVILRCVPISNHLYFYWYRQILGQKVEFLVSFYNNEISEKSEIFDDQFSVERPDGSNFTLKIRSTKLEDSAMYFCASRETGANTEAFFGQGTRLTVV.

The J gene is TRBJ2-5, the V gene TRBV4-2; 12 nucleotides align to TRBD1. Per germline, CDR1 LGHNA and CDR2 YNFKEQ. V dropped 4 bases and J dropped 6; count of bases not matched to a gene: 9. This CDR3 is 16 amino acids long. The CDR3 protein is CASSLTRDRGQKTQYF. Here the CDR3 DNA reads TGTGCCAGCAGCCTGACCAGGGACAGGGGGCAGAAGACCCAGTACTTC.

V and J are TRBV29-1 and TRBJ2-6; possible D gene TRBD2, 5 bases. Germline CDR1 is SQVTM and CDR2 is ANQGSEA. This CDR3 spans 14 amino acids. The V gene lost 4 bases and the J gene lost 1 base, with 8 bases spanning the gap. The CDR3 here is CSVGGYSGANVLTF. Here the CDR3 DNA reads TGCAGCGTTGGAGGGTATTCTGGGGCCAACGTCCTGACTTTC.

Worth noting for this clone: This CDR3 is also generated by other DNA sequences in the sample. The rearrangement uses TRBV7-2 and TRBJ2-5; 10 bases line up with TRBD1. Germline V gives CDR1 SGHTA, CDR2 FQGNSA. Germline trimming cut 5 bases from V and 4 bases from J; bases unmatched to any gene: 1. The CDR3 runs to 13 residues. Here the CDR3 reads CASSRDRGETQYF. DNA of the CDR3: TGTGCCAGCAGCAGGGACAGGGGAGAGACCCAGTACTTC.

The table lists this clone with a few counts. The same CDR3 can be traced to other DNA sequences in this sample. The chain combines TRBV11-2 with TRBJ1-2; possibly TRBD1 for D (6 bases). This CDR3 comprises 14 residues. Deletions cut 2 bases from V and 2 bases from J, with 9 bases between. Germline V gene lookup returns CDR1 SGHAT and CDR2 FQNNGV. This CDR3 reads CASSLTGLNYGYTF. The CDR3 DNA follows: TGTGCCAGCAGCTTAACAGGGCTCAACTATGGCTACACCTTC.

This rearrangement joins TRBV5-1 to TRBJ2-3; possibly TRBD2 for D (5 bases). V was clipped by 7 bases and J by 6 bases, with 21 bases between them. The germline gives CDR1 SGHRS, CDR2 YFSETQ. The CDR3 has 15 residues. This chain's CDR3 is CASVPEGSSGDTQYF. CDR3 nucleotides: TGCGCCAGCGTCCCAGAGGGCAGCAGTGGGGATACGCAGTATTTT.

This clone was counted only a few times. This chain links TRBV6-1 with TRBJ1-1; unclear D gene. This CDR3 is 14 amino acids long. The germline gives CDR1 MNHNS, CDR2 SASEGT. Trimming pared 4 bases from V and 3 bases from J, leaving 12 bases between. CDR3 nucleotides: TGTGCCAGCAGTGTTGACCCCCGGGACACTGAAGCTTTCTTT. Its translation: CASSVDPRDTEAFF.

The chain joins TRBV6-1 to TRBJ2-1; D perhaps matches TRBD1 (6 bases). The CDR3 consists of 12 residues. V was trimmed by 7 bases and J by 8 bases, leaving 12 bases between them. From germline, CDR1 is MNHNS and CDR2 SASEGT. CDR3 in amino acids: CASNHRADEQFF. CDR3 DNA sequence: TGTGCCAGCAACCACAGGGCCGATGAGCAGTTCTTC.

The chain links TRBV27 to TRBJ2-1; 16 bases map to TRBD2. V lost 4 bases, J lost 2 bases, and 8 bases stayed unmatched. Germline V gives CDR1 MNHEY, CDR2 SMNVEV (reference sequence). The length of the CDR3 is 19 residues. The chain's CDR3 is CASSSGLAGGYQAYNEQFF. The CDR3 nucleotides are TGTGCCAGCAGTTCGGGACTAGCGGGAGGGTACCAGGCCTACAATGAGCAGTTCTTC.

The chain recombines TRBV5-6 with TRBJ2-7; 10 bases agree with TRBD2. In germline, CDR1 is SGHDT, CDR2 YYEEEE. The CDR3 is 16 residues long. J lost 5 bases, V lost 0 bases, and 8 bases had no gene match. In DNA, the CDR3 is TGTGCCAGCAGCTTGGTTAGAGCGGGAGGGCCTGACGAGCAGTACTTC. It yields the protein CASSLVRAGGPDEQYF.

V and J are TRBV18 and TRBJ2-1; tentative D call: TRBD1 (5 bases). V lost 6 bases and J lost 6, with 12 bases in between. Germline lookup yields CDR1 KGHSH and CDR2 LQKENI. The CDR3 has 13 residues. Here the CDR3 reads CASSKAQGNEQFF. In nucleotides, the CDR3 is TGTGCCAGCTCGAAAGCTCAGGGCAATGAGCAGTTCTTC.

This sequence joins TRBV7-8 and TRBJ1-1; D call uncertain. This CDR3 contains 14 residues. Germline V gives CDR1 SGHVS, CDR2 FQNEAQ. Trimming took 3 bases from V and 0 from J, leaving 8 bases between them. CDR3 sequence (DNA): TGTGCCAGCAGCTTGTCACGGATGAACACTGAAGCTTTCTTT. Its translation is CASSLSRMNTEAFF.

The rearrangement links TRBV6-5 to TRBJ2-3; D perhaps matches TRBD2 (5 bases). This CDR3 is built from 13 residues. From germline, CDR1 is MNHEY and CDR2 SVGAGI. The ends were cut back, 0 bases at V and 7 bases at J, with 8 bases in the middle. The CDR3 is CASSYSLGNTQYF. CDR3 DNA sequence: TGTGCCAGCAGTTACTCACTAGGGAATACGCAGTATTTT.

V usage is TRBV7-9 and J usage is TRBJ2-5; no definite D call. The ends were cut back, 4 bases at V and 11 bases at J, with 14 bases in the middle. Germline assignment: CDR1 SEHNR and CDR2 FQNEAQ (reference sequence). The CDR3 has 12 residues. This chain's CDR3 is CASSSFYELQYF. Written as DNA, the CDR3 is TGTGCCAGCAGCTCTTTCTACGAACTGCAGTACTTC.

This sequence joins TRBV27 and TRBJ2-3; D gene unclear. Trimming took 6 bases from V and 1 from J, leaving 11 bases between them. CDR3 length: 14 amino acids. Germline CDR1 MNHEY, CDR2 SMNVEV (reference sequence). The CDR3 is CASRNERRTDTQYF. The CDR3 coding sequence is TGTGCCAGCAGAAACGAACGTCGCACAGATACGCAGTATTTT.

The chain combines TRBV11-2 with TRBJ2-3; no firm D call. The CDR3 runs to 14 residues. V was cut by 1 base and J by 6 bases, with 11 bases left in between. The germline V gene has CDR1 SGHAT and CDR2 FQNNGV. The CDR3 DNA follows: TGTGCCAGCAGCTTAGGGGGTGTGGGGGATACGCAGTATTTT. Its protein is CASSLGGVGDTQYF.

This chain uses TRBV5-1 with TRBJ1-3, with a possible D match to TRBD1 (6 bases). Trimming stripped 5 bases from V and 2 bases from J, with 14 bases between. Germline lookup yields CDR1 SGHRS and CDR2 YFSETQ. This CDR3 is 15 amino acids long. The chain's CDR3 is CASSIGGHTGNTIYF. As DNA, the CDR3 is TGCGCCAGCAGTATCGGGGGGCACACTGGAAACACCATATATTTT.

The CDR3 DNA is TGCGCCAGCAGCCAAGCTCCGGGACTAGCAAGGAATGAGCAGTTCTTC. Amino acid sequence: CASSQAPGLARNEQFF. The V and J genes are TRBV4-1 and TRBJ2-1; 9 bases are a match to TRBD2. The CDR3 length is 16 residues. Germline V gene sequence: CDR1 MGHRA, CDR2 YSYEKL. J was trimmed by 7 bases and V by 1 base; bases with no gene match: 8.

This clone has only a few counts. The chain uses TRBV30 and TRBJ1-2; TRBD1 aligns across 8 bases. The CDR3 sequence is 11 residues long. After removal of 5 bases from V and 4 bases from J, the junction contained 0 bases not matched to a gene. CDR1 is GTSNPN, CDR2 SVGIG, per germline (reference sequence). CDR3 nucleotide sequence: TGTGCCTGGGACAGGGGCTATGGCTACACCTTC. The encoded protein is CAWDRGYGYTF.

This clone was detected a few times. This chain connects TRBV5-6 to TRBJ1-4; 10 nucleotides line up with TRBD1. The CDR3 sequence is 14 residues long. Germline loops: CDR1 SGHDT, CDR2 YYEEEE. The V and J ends lost 2 bases and 8 bases, in that order; junction bases with no gene match: 3. The CDR3 DNA follows: TGTGCCAGCAGCTTAGGGACAGGGGACGAAAAACTGTTTTTT. Translating gives CASSLGTGDEKLFF.

In the case of this clone: The same CDR3 can be traced to other DNA sequences in this sample. The chain couples TRBV18 to TRBJ2-7; D is perhaps TRBD1 (5 bases). The V end lost 3 bases, the J end lost 2 bases, and 8 bases lay between the germline ends. CDR1 is KGHSH, CDR2 LQKENI, per germline. The CDR3 spans 13 residues. The CDR3 region has the DNA TGTGCCAGCTCACCCGGACATCCCTACGAGCAGTACTTC. Amino acids: CASSPGHPYEQYF.

J is TRBJ1-1 and V is TRBV21-1. TRBV21-1 is tagged as a pseudogene. The CDR3 contains 15 residues. Here the CDR3 DNA reads TGTGCCAGCAGCAAAACCGGGCTTATGAACACTGAAGCTTTCTTT. Translating gives CASSKTGLMNTEAFF.

This clone was seen once. The V call is TRBV6-5, the J call TRBJ1-2, with no clear D. The CDR3 consists of 14 residues. Germline CDR1 MNHEY, CDR2 SVGAGI. The V gene lost 8 bases and the J gene lost 2 bases, with 15 bases spanning the gap. This CDR3 is CASGNFRRNYGYTF. The CDR3 nucleotides are TGTGCCAGCGGGAATTTCAGACGGAACTATGGCTACACCTTC.

The chain carries TRBV7-2 and TRBJ2-1; 7 positions agree with TRBD1. Germline lookup yields CDR1 SGHTA and CDR2 FQGNSA. The trim removed 0 bases at V and 7 bases at J, leaving 9 bases unmatched. The CDR3 has 16 residues. The CDR3 DNA reads TGTGCCAGCAGCTTAGCGTTTTCGACAGGGCAGAATGAGCAGTTCTTC. Translating it yields CASSLAFSTGQNEQFF. The full variable domain, completed using reference TRBV7-2 and TRBJ2-1, is GAGVSQSPSNKVTEKGKDVELRCDPISGHTALYWYRQSLGQGLEFLIYFQGNSAPDKSGLPSDRFSAERTGGSVSTLTIQRTQQEDSAVYLCASSLAFSTGQNEQFFGPGTRLTVL.